Listed below are T cell receptor beta chains from one sample, sequenced in a study of blood T cells in healthy people across ages. TCRdb re-called the 5' RACE reads through MiXCR, storing one row per CDR3 protein. The table includes more than 700,000 distinct CDR3 sequences, around 45% detected once. Sequenced input: blood. These receptors came from a man older than 75 in good health. Both conserved end residues are part of each CDR3. A D gene is named only where the DNA matches it firmly. Clone size is given for some rows only: seen once, a few or many times, or a class if the clone is expanded.

clone size,V gene,D gene,J gene,CDR3 protein,CDR3 DNA
NA,TRBV7-2,NA,TRBJ2-1,CASSPRPQSNHEQFF,TGTGCCAGCAGCCCTAGGCCTCAAAGCAACCATGAGCAGTTCTTC
few,TRBV28,NA,TRBJ2-7,CATLGAPTYEQYF,TGTGCCACGTTGGGGGCGCCCACCTACGAGCAGTACTTC
NA,TRBV7-3,NA,TRBJ2-1,CASSPRGSTEQFF,TGTGCCAGCAGCCCTAGAGGTTCAACCGAGCAGTTCTTC
NA,TRBV7-2,TRBD2,TRBJ2-7,CASSLDASGVYEQYF,TGTGCCAGCAGCTTAGATGCTAGCGGTGTTTACGAGCAGTACTTC
NA,TRBV2,TRBD2,TRBJ2-1,CASRAGTSEWFYNEQFF,TGTGCCAGCAGAGCCGGGACTAGCGAGTGGTTCTACAATGAGCAGTTCTTC
NA,TRBV6-5,TRBD2,TRBJ2-3,CASSIGTSGTDTQYF,TGTGCCAGCAGTATAGGGACTAGCGGCACAGATACGCAGTATTTT
NA,TRBV5-4,TRBD2,TRBJ2-1,CASSLSPSGREGDEQFF,TGTGCCAGCAGCTTGAGTCCTAGCGGGAGAGAGGGTGATGAGCAGTTCTTC
NA,TRBV7-2,TRBD1,TRBJ2-7,CASSRGQVGSYEQYF,TGTGCCAGCAGTCGGGGACAGGTGGGATCCTACGAGCAGTACTTC
NA,TRBV7-9,NA,TRBJ1-2,CASSLVLRTLGGYTF,TGTGCCAGCAGCTTAGTCTTGCGGACTCTTGGTGGCTACACCTTC
NA,TRBV7-9,TRBD2,TRBJ2-7,CAVSGRAYEQYF,TGTGCCGTTAGCGGGAGGGCCTACGAGCAGTACTTC
few,TRBV11-2,NA,TRBJ2-3,CASSLGSGGASTQYF,TGTGCCAGCAGCTTGGGGTCCGGGGGCGCTTCTACGCAGTATTTT
few,TRBV12-3/TRBV12-4,TRBD2,TRBJ2-7,CASSLFGGSDEQYF,TGTGCCAGCAGTTTATTTGGCGGGAGTGACGAGCAGTACTTC
many,TRBV5-1,NA,TRBJ1-2,CASSLPGAGLGYTF,TGCGCCAGCAGCTTGCCAGGGGCTGGATTGGGCTACACCTTC
NA,TRBV7-2,NA,TRBJ2-4,CASSPDLAKNIQYF,TGTGCCAGCAGCCCGGACCTAGCCAAAAACATTCAGTACTTC
NA,TRBV9,NA,TRBJ2-3,CASSVALHTDTQYF,TGTGCCAGCAGCGTAGCACTTCACACAGATACGCAGTATTTT
NA,TRBV29-1,NA,TRBJ1-4,CSVRDPGEKLFF,TGCAGCGTTAGGGACCCGGGAGAAAAACTGTTTTTT
NA,TRBV29-1,TRBD2,TRBJ2-1,CSVILADSYNEQFF,TGCAGCGTTATCCTAGCGGACTCCTACAATGAACAGTTCTTC
once,TRBV29-1,TRBD2,TRBJ2-1,CSVEDLLGGAGASGNDEQFF,TGCAGCGTTGAAGATCTATTGGGGGGAGCAGGGGCTAGCGGGAACGATGAGCAGTTCTTC
NA,TRBV7-9,TRBD2,TRBJ2-1,CASSPPEATSGIYNEQFF,TGTGCCAGCAGCCCCCCGGAGGCTACTAGCGGGATCTACAATGAGCAGTTCTTC
few,TRBV5-6,NA,TRBJ2-7,CASRRSGFEQYF,TGTGCCAGCAGACGGAGCGGCTTTGAGCAGTACTTC
NA,TRBV20-1,TRBD1,TRBJ2-7,CSARDQRGDRAYEQYF,TGCAGTGCTAGAGACCAAAGGGGGGACAGGGCATACGAGCAGTACTTC
once,TRBV18,TRBD1,TRBJ2-7,CASSPLGQGAYEQYF,TGTGCCAGCTCACCCCTTGGACAGGGAGCCTACGAGCAGTACTTC
NA,TRBV6-2/TRBV6-3,NA,TRBJ1-2,CASLLTLGPYGYTF,TGTGCCAGCCTCCTCACTCTCGGCCCCTATGGCTACACCTTC
NA,TRBV11-2,NA,TRBJ1-1,CASTVTLGTEAFF,TGTGCCAGCACCGTAACTTTAGGCACTGAAGCTTTCTTT
few,TRBV15,NA,TRBJ2-3,CATSRDGLYTDTQYF,TGTGCCACCAGCAGAGATGGCCTCTACACAGATACGCAGTATTTT
NA,TRBV20-1,NA,TRBJ2-7,CSANIRESGYNEQYF,TGCAGTGCCAACATTCGGGAGAGTGGATACAATGAGCAGTACTTC
NA,TRBV16,NA,TRBJ1-2,CASSPKDTERYTF,TGTGCCAGCAGTCCCAAGGATACTGAACGCTACACCTTC
NA,TRBV11-1,NA,TRBJ2-1,CASRRIRGDNEQFF,TGTGCCAGCAGACGAATCCGGGGAGACAATGAGCAGTTCTTC
NA,TRBV29-1,TRBD1,TRBJ2-5,CSNQGVQETQYF,TGCAGTAACCAGGGGGTTCAAGAGACCCAGTACTTC
NA,TRBV20-1,NA,TRBJ1-1,CSAEGTGGRAFF,TGCAGTGCTGAAGGGACGGGAGGGCGAGCTTTCTTT
few,TRBV5-1,NA,TRBJ2-1,CASSTQRDLISYNEQFF,TGCGCCAGCAGCACCCAACGGGACTTAATTTCCTACAATGAGCAGTTCTTC
NA,TRBV29-1,TRBD1,TRBJ2-3,CSVDNRGDTRYF,TGCAGCGTTGACAACAGGGGGGATACGCGGTATTTT
few,TRBV7-9,TRBD2,TRBJ2-5,CASSSGGGAETQYF,TGTGCCAGCAGCTCGGGGGGTGGGGCAGAGACCCAGTACTTC
NA,TRBV20-1,NA,TRBJ2-7,CSASWDGGLYEQYF,TGCAGCGCTAGTTGGGACGGGGGGCTCTACGAGCAGTACTTC
NA,TRBV5-1,TRBD1,TRBJ1-4,CASSLEGQVNEKLFF,TGCGCCAGCAGCTTGGAGGGACAGGTCAATGAAAAACTGTTTTTT
NA,TRBV20-1,NA,TRBJ2-3,CSARGQKPSDTQYF,TGCAGTGCTAGGGGGCAGAAACCCTCAGATACGCAGTATTTT
NA,TRBV29-1,NA,TRBJ2-7,CSVRAGTDSYEQYF,TGCAGCGTGCGCGCCGGGACTGACTCCTACGAGCAGTACTTC
NA,TRBV15,TRBD1,TRBJ1-2,CATSGGTAYGYTF,TGTGCCACCAGCGGTGGGACAGCCTATGGCTACACCTTC
NA,TRBV20-1,TRBD1,TRBJ1-1,CSALGQLSTEAFF,TGCAGTGCTCTGGGACAGCTGTCCACTGAAGCTTTCTTT
NA,TRBV7-2,TRBD2,TRBJ2-3,CASSLESGRATGTQYF,TGTGCCAGCAGCTTAGAAAGCGGGAGGGCTACAGGTACGCAGTATTTT
NA,TRBV12-3/TRBV12-4,NA,TRBJ2-2,CASSSLAARGTGELFF,TGTGCCAGCAGCAGCCTGGCGGCGCGGGGCACCGGGGAGCTGTTTTTT
few,TRBV4-2,NA,TRBJ2-1,CASSPRGGSGLYEQFF,TGTGCCAGCAGCCCTCGTGGAGGGTCAGGTTTGTATGAGCAGTTCTTC